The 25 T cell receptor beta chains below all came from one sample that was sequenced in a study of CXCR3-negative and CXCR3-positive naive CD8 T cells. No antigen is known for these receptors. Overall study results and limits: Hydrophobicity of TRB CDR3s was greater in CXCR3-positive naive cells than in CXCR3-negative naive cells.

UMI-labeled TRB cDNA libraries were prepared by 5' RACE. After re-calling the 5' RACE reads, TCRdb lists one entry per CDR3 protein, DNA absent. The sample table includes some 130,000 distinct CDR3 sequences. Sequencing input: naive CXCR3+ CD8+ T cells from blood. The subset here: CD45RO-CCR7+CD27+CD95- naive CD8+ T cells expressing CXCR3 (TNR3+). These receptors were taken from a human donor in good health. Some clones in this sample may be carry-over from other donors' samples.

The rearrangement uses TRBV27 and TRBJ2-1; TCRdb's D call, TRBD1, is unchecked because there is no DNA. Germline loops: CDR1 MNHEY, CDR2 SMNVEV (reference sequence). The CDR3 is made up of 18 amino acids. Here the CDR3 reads CASSFAAGEWDSYNELFF.

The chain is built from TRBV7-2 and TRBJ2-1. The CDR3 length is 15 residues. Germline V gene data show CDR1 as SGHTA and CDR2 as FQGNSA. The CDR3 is CASRGMGSSYNEQFF.

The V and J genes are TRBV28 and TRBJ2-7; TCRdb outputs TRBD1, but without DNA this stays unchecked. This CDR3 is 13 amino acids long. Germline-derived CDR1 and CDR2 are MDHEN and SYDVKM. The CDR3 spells CASSLGTRYEQYF.

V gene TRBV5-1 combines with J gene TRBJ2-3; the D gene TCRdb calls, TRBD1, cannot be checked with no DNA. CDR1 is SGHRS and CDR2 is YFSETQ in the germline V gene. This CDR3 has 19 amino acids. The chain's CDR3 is CASSPSERGVPPGGDTQYF.

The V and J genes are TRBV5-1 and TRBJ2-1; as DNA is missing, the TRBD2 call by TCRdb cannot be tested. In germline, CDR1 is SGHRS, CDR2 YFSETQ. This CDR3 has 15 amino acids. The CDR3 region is CASSWTSGSNNEQFF. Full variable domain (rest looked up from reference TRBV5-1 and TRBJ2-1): KAGVTQTPRYLIKTRGQQVTLSCSPISGHRSVSWYQQTPGQGLQFLFEYFSETQRNKGNFPGRFSGRQFSNSRSEMNVSTLELGDSALYLCASSWTSGSNNEQFFGPGTRLTVL.

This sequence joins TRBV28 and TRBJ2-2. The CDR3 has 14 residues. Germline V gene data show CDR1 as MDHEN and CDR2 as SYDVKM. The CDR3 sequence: CAHLGNWNTGELFF.

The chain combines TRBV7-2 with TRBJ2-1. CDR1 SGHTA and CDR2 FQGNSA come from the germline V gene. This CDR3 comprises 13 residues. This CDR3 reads CASSLISLDEQFF.

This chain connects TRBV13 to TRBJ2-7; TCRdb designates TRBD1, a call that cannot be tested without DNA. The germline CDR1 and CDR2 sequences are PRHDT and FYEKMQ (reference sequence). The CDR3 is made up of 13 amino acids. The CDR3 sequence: CASSSRDRERQYF. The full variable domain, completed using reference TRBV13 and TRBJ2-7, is AAGVIQSPRHLIKEKRETATLKCYPIPRHDTVYWYQQGPGQDPQFLISFYEKMQSDKGSIPDRFSAQQFSDYHSELNMSSLELGDSALYFCASSSRDRERQYFGPGTRLTVT.

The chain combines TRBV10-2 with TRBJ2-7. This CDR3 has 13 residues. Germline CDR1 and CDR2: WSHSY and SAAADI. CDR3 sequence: CASRDSDTYEQYF.

CDR3: CASSPRAAGGSYEQYF. The chain links TRBV7-9 to TRBJ2-7; TCRdb reports TRBD2, a call that lacks DNA to check it against. The CDR3 has 16 residues. Per the germline V gene, CDR1 is SEHNR and CDR2 is FQNEAQ (reference sequence). Full variable domain (rest looked up from reference TRBV7-9 and TRBJ2-7): DTGVSQNPRHKITKRGQNVTFRCDPISEHNRLYWYRQTLGQGPEFLTYFQNEAQLEKSRLLSDRFSAERPKGSFSTLEIQRTEQGDSAMYLCASSPRAAGGSYEQYFGPGTRLTVT.

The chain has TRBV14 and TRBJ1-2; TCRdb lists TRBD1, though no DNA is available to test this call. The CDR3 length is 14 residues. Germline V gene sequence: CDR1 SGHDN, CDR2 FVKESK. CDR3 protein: CASSSPGTDYGYTF.

The CDR3 loop is CASSLQGSSYEQYF. This chain uses TRBV28 with TRBJ2-7; TCRdb's D gene call, TRBD1, goes unchecked for lack of DNA. The CDR3 is 14 residues long. Germline V gene sequence: CDR1 MDHEN, CDR2 SYDVKM.

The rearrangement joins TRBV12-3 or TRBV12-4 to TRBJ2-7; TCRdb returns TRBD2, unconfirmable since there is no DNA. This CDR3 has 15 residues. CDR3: CASTTGLASSYEQYF.

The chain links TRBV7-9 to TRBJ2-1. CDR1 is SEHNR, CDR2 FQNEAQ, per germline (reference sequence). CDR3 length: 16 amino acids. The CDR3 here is CASSLATDISYNEQFF. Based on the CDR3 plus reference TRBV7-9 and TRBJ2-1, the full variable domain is DTGVSQNPRHKITKRGQNVTFRCDPISEHNRLYWYRQTLGQGPEFLTYFQNEAQLEKSRLLSDRFSAERPKGSFSTLEIQRTEQGDSAMYLCASSLATDISYNEQFFGPGTRLTVL.

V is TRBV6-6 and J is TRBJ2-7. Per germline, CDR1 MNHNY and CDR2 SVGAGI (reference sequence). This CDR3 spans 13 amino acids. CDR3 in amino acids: CASSYSQAYEQYF.

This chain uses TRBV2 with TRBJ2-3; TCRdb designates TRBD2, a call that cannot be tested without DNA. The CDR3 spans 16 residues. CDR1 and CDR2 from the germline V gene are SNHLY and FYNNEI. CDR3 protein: CASSEFLAGVADTQYF.

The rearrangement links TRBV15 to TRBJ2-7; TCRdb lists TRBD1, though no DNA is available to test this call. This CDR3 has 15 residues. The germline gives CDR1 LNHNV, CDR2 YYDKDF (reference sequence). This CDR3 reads CATSISDRGETEQYF.

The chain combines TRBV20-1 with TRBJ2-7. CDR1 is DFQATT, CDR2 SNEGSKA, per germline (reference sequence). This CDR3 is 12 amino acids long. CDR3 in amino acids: CSARDISYEQYF.

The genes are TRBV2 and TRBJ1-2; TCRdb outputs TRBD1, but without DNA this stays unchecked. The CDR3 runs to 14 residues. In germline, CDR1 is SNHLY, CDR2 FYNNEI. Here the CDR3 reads CATHSPTGLYGYTF.

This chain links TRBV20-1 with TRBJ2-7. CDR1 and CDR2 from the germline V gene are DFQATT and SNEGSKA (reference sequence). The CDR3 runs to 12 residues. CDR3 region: CSARDTSYEQYF.

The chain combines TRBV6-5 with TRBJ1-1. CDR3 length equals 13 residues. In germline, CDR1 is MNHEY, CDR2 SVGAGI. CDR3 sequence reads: CASSYSGWTEAFF.

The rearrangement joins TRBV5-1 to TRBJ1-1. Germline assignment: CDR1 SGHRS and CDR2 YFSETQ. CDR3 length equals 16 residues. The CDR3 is CASSLVSQFMNTEAFF.

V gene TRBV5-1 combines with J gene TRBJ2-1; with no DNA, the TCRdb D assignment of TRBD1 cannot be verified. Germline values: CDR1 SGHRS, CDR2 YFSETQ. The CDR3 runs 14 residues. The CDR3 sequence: CASSLLLTPNEQFF.

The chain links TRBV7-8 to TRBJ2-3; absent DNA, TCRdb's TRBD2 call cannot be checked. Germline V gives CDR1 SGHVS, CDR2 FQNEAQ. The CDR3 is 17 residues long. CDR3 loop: CASSLPIGLADADTQYF.

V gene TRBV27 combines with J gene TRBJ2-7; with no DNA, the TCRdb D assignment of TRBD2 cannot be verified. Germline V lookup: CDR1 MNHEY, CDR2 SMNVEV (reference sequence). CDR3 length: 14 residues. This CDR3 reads CASTPAVYSYEQYF.